Below are 22 T cell receptor beta chains sequenced from a single sample in a study of T-cell reconstitution after alpha-beta-depleted transplantation in children. It was with unique molecular identifiers that the TCRbeta library was prepared. TCRdb re-analysed the PCR reads in MiXCR, keeping a single row per CDR3 protein. The sample includes 670,000 or so distinct CDR3 sequences, less than 15% of them seen just once. Sequenced material: PBMCs, taken before TCRalphabeta/CD19-depleted stem cell transplant. Receptor source: a girl aged 2-9 years with congenital amegakaryocytic thrombocytopenia, due to receive a stem cell transplant.

This clonotype was observed a few times. The chain joins TRBV28 to TRBJ2-3; D is perhaps TRBD1 (6 bases). Trimming cost V 8 bases and J 1 base, with 13 bases left between them. The CDR3 has 14 amino acids. In germline, CDR1 is MDHEN, CDR2 SYDVKM. In DNA form, the CDR3 reads TGTGCCAGCCAGGGGCTCTCGGGCACAGATACGCAGTATTTT. Protein: CASQGLSGTDTQYF. Complete variable domain (other parts from reference TRBV28 and TRBJ2-3): DVKVTQSSRYLVKRTGEKVFLECVQDMDHENMFWYRQDPGLGLRLIYFSYDVKMKEKGDIPEGYSVSREKKERFSLILESASTNQTSMYLCASQGLSGTDTQYFGPGTRLTVL.

J is TRBJ2-3 and V is TRBV29-1; D might be TRBD1 (6 bases). Looked up from germline, CDR1 is SQVTM and CDR2 is ANQGSEA. The CDR3 is 15 residues long. Between the trimmed V and J ends, which lost 1 base and 2 bases, there was a span of 13 bases. The CDR3 DNA sequence: TGCAGCGTTGAAGGGGCAGGGGCACACACAGATACGCAGTATTTT. This gives the protein CSVEGAGAHTDTQYF.

This clonotype was picked up a small number of times. The rearrangement joins TRBV19 to TRBJ2-3, with TRBD1 identical over 8 bases. Trimming removed 11 bases from V and 2 bases from J; junction bases left unmatched: 6. This CDR3 has 13 residues. The germline V gene encodes CDR1 LNHDA and CDR2 SQIVND (reference sequence). Here the CDR3 reads CASGQGYTDTQYF. CDR3 nucleotides: TGTGCCTCTGGACAGGGTTACACAGATACGCAGTATTTT. The full variable domain, completed using reference TRBV19 and TRBJ2-3, is DGGITQSPKYLFRKEGQNVTLSCEQNLNHDAMYWYRQDPGQGLRLIYYSQIVNDFQKGDIAEGYSVSREKKESFPLTVTSAQKNPTAFYLCASGQGYTDTQYFGPGTRLTVL.

The chain links TRBV5-1 to TRBJ1-1; 8 bases fit TRBD1. The germline CDR1 and CDR2 sequences are SGHRS and YFSETQ. The J segment lost 3 bases and the V segment lost 5 bases, leaving 6 bases of the junction unmatched. The CDR3 runs 14 residues. CDR3 coding DNA: TGCGCCAGCAGGTCACAGGGGGGGGACACTGAAGCTTTCTTT. Translating gives CASRSQGGDTEAFF.

This clonotype was detected only a few times. The chain links TRBV2 to TRBJ2-4; the D gene is possibly TRBD2 (5 bases). Germline V gene sequence: CDR1 SNHLY, CDR2 FYNNEI. Trimming removed 5 bases from V and 7 bases from J, with 15 bases in between. The CDR3 covers 14 residues. CDR3 amino acids: CASSFSGESNIQYF. The CDR3 DNA reads TGTGCCAGCAGTTTTTCCGGGGAGTCCAACATTCAGTACTTC.

The rearrangement uses TRBV10-3 and TRBJ2-5; D not resolved. Germline loops: CDR1 ENHRY, CDR2 SYGVKD. CDR3 length: 15 residues. V lost 3 bases, J lost 7 bases, and 18 bases lay in between. CDR3 in DNA: TGTGCCATCAGTGAAGGATATGGTAACGAGGTGACCCAGTACTTC. It encodes CAISEGYGNEVTQYF.

In this sample, this clonotype turned up a few times. The rearrangement links TRBV7-9 to TRBJ1-1; D is uncertain. CDR3 length: 13 amino acids. Germline-derived CDR1 and CDR2 are SEHNR and FQNEAQ (reference sequence). Trimming took 8 bases from V and 0 from J, leaving 10 bases between them. The CDR3 DNA reads TGTGCCAGCGGGGTCCGCATGAACACTGAAGCTTTCTTT. Protein: CASGVRMNTEAFF.

This clonotype was recorded at least ten times. The V call is TRBV7-6, the J call TRBJ2-7; no definite D call. Trimming removed 5 bases at V and 3 bases at J, with 11 bases between. The CDR3 consists of 13 residues. CDR1 and CDR2 (germline): SGHVS, FNYEAQ. The CDR3 sequence is CASSRGLNYEQYF. CDR3 bases: TGTGCCAGCAGCCGTGGTCTCAACTACGAGCAGTACTTC.

The CDR3 region is CASSLIPLVYNEQFF. CDR3 sequence (DNA): TGCGCCAGCAGCCTTATCCCACTTGTTTACAATGAGCAGTTCTTC. The chain is built from TRBV5-1 and TRBJ2-1; D is unclear. With 4 bases removed from V and 4 bases from J, the gap between germline ends came to 15 bases. This CDR3 spans 15 amino acids. Germline values: CDR1 SGHRS, CDR2 YFSETQ.

The chain couples TRBV7-3 to TRBJ2-5, with TRBD2 identical over 10 bases. The CDR3 is made up of 13 amino acids. V lost 4 bases, J lost 5 bases, and 1 base stayed unmatched. Germline loops: CDR1 SGHTA, CDR2 FQGTGA. This chain's CDR3 is CASSWTSGETQYF. As DNA, the CDR3 is TGTGCCAGCAGCTGGACTAGCGGTGAGACCCAGTACTTC.

The chain uses TRBV10-3 and TRBJ2-2; 11 positions match TRBD2. The CDR3 contains 17 residues. Germline loops: CDR1 ENHRY, CDR2 SYGVKD. V trimming: 10 bases; J trimming: 0 bases; junction bases outside the gene matches: 10. The CDR3 region has the DNA TGTGCCACCAACCCGACTAGCGGGATGACGAACACCGGGGAGCTGTTTTTT. Its protein product is CATNPTSGMTNTGELFF.

This clonotype was counted only a few times. The chain is built from TRBV28 and TRBJ2-2; D gene uncertain. The CDR3 extends over 12 amino acids. CDR1 and CDR2 from the germline V gene are MDHEN and SYDVKM. V lost 8 bases and J lost 8, with 12 bases in between. The CDR3 region is CASGDLRGELFF. The CDR3 DNA follows: TGTGCCAGCGGAGACCTGAGGGGGGAGCTGTTTTTT.

The chain is built from TRBV7-2 and TRBJ2-3, with 16 bases fitting TRBD2. The CDR3 extends over 18 amino acids. Trimming cost V 2 bases and J 6 bases; bases outside gene matches: 8. Germline values: CDR1 SGHTA, CDR2 FQGNSA. CDR3 in amino acids: CASSLPGLAGGPEDTQYF. CDR3 nucleotide sequence: TGTGCCAGCAGCTTACCGGGACTAGCGGGAGGGCCCGAGGATACGCAGTATTTT. The variable domain in full, with the rest retrieved from reference TRBV7-2 and TRBJ2-3, is GAGVSQSPSNKVTEKGKDVELRCDPISGHTALYWYRQSLGQGLEFLIYFQGNSAPDKSGLPSDRFSAERTGGSVSTLTIQRTQQEDSAVYLCASSLPGLAGGPEDTQYFGPGTRLTVL.

This clonotype was detected many times. The J gene is TRBJ2-3, the V gene TRBV5-1, with 8 bases fitting TRBD2. The germline gives CDR1 SGHRS, CDR2 YFSETQ. The CDR3 runs 14 residues. Germline trimming cut 4 bases from V and 4 bases from J; bases unmatched to any gene: 5. The chain's CDR3 is CASSERELADTQYF. CDR3 in DNA: TGCGCCAGCAGCGAGCGGGAGCTAGCAGATACGCAGTATTTT.

This chain joins TRBV12-3 or TRBV12-4 and TRBJ1-5; D remains unclear. This CDR3 has 13 amino acids. V dropped 6 bases and J dropped 1 base, with 7 bases sitting between them. The CDR3 is CASSPKSNQPQHF. CDR3 in DNA: TGTGCCAGCAGCCCAAAAAGCAATCAGCCCCAGCATTTT.

The rearrangement uses TRBV7-2 and TRBJ2-5, with 14 bases aligning to TRBD2. The CDR3 sequence is 16 residues long. The J segment lost 8 bases and the V segment lost 4 bases, leaving 9 bases of the junction unmatched. From germline, CDR1 is SGHTA and CDR2 FQGNSA. The DNA of the CDR3 is TGTGCCAGCAGCTCCTCCCGACTAGCGGGGGGGGATACCCAGTACTTC. Translation gives CASSSSRLAGGDTQYF.

Only a few counts were recorded for this clonotype. The chain links TRBV6-5 to TRBJ1-1, with 8 bases fitting TRBD1. CDR1 is MNHEY and CDR2 is SVGAGI in the germline V gene. The V gene end was trimmed by 4 bases and the J gene end by 11 bases; junction bases not matched to a gene: 3. The CDR3 loop spans 11 amino acids. The CDR3 loop reads CASSSDRDAFF. The CDR3 DNA follows: TGTGCCAGCAGTTCGGACAGGGACGCTTTCTTT.

As regards this clonotype: A much more abundant neighbour one base away suggests this may be a read error. This sequence joins TRBV5-1 and TRBJ1-4; D not certain. The germline V gene has CDR1 SGHRS and CDR2 YFSETQ. The CDR3 covers 15 residues. As DNA, the CDR3 is TGCGCCAGCAGCTTGGCGCAGAGTAATAATGATAAACTGTTTTTT. Its translation is CASSLAQSNNDKLFF.

This clonotype appeared many times. The chain is built from TRBV20-1 and TRBJ2-7; D gene uncertain. Per germline, CDR1 DFQATT and CDR2 SNEGSKA (reference sequence). The CDR3 contains 14 residues. The chain's CDR3 is CSARKTGLSYEQYF. The DNA for the CDR3 is TGCAGCGCACGAAAAACGGGCCTATCCTACGAGCAGTACTTC.

This clonotype was found many times. The chain links TRBV6-4 to TRBJ2-3, with 12 bases identical to TRBD2. After removal of 7 bases from V and 4 bases from J, the junction contained 9 bases not matched to a gene. The CDR3 has 16 amino acids. Germline V gives CDR1 MRHNA, CDR2 SNTAGT. Here the CDR3 reads CASTPTSGSPPDTQYF. The CDR3 nucleotides read TGTGCCAGCACTCCGACTAGCGGGAGTCCCCCAGATACGCAGTATTTT.

Remarks on this clonotype: A much larger clone differs from this one at a single base, so this may be a read error. The J gene is TRBJ2-7, the V gene TRBV6-1; 9 bases map to TRBD2. With 7 bases clipped from V and 0 bases from J, the junction kept 7 bases outside the gene matches. In germline, CDR1 is MNHNS, CDR2 SASEGT. The CDR3 loop spans 15 amino acids. The CDR3 region has the DNA TGTGCCAGCAATGGGCTAGCGGGACCCTCCTACGAGCAGTACTTC. Its translation: CASNGLAGPSYEQYF.

This clonotype has a count of ten or more. This chain uses TRBV7-8 with TRBJ2-4; TRBD1 matches 8 bases. The CDR3 has 16 amino acids. After removal of 5 bases from V and 0 bases from J, the junction contained 6 bases not matched to a gene. From germline, CDR1 is SGHVS and CDR2 FQNEAQ. CDR3 DNA sequence: TGTGCCAGCAGCGCCACAGGGGGTTTAGCCAAAAACATTCAGTACTTC. Translated, it gives CASSATGGLAKNIQYF.